Described below is a single T cell receptor beta chain sequence and its context. The CDR3 contains 14 residues. Germline lookup yields CDR1 MNHEY and CDR2 SMNVEV (reference sequence). V gave up 4 bases and J gave up 8 bases, with 14 bases separating them. This specimen belongs to a study of T cell responses to AZD1222 COVID-19 vaccine. TCRdb's table, derived via immunoSEQ multiplex PCR, lists solely in-frame clones and lacks some. In the table there are over 50,000 clones, less than 85% of which are singletons. Source: peripheral blood, taken on day 0 of AZD1222 vaccination. The receptor's source is an adult in good health. The chain couples TRBV27 to TRBJ1-4, with D unresolved. CDR3: CASSYSGRSEKLFF. CDR3 coding DNA: TGTGCCAGCAGTTACTCCGGGAGGTCGGAAAAACTGTTTTTT. Based on the CDR3 plus reference TRBV27 and TRBJ1-4, the full variable domain is EAQVTQNPRYLITVTGKKLTVTCSQNMNHEYMSWYRQDPGLGLRQIYYSMNVEVTDKGDVPEGYKVSRKEKRNFPLILESPSPNQTSLYFCASSYSGRSEKLFFGSGTQLSVL.